This T cell receptor beta chain was captured in a study of CD8+ T cells in alopecia areata. Germline trimming cut 6 bases from V and 0 bases from J; bases unmatched to any gene: 7. CDR3 length equals 15 residues. The germline gives CDR1 SNHLY, CDR2 FYNNEI. This clone came up a few times. Extracted RNA was reverse transcribed, and the resulting cDNA served as sequencing template. Assay: immunoSEQ multiplex PCR; the TCRdb copy retains only in-frame clones and omits some. This table has 70,000 to 95,000 clones, roughly half appearing once. Sample: NKG2D-high CD8+ T cells sorted from blood. This chain connects TRBV2 to TRBJ1-2; 7 nucleotides align to TRBD1. This receptor was taken from a human donor with alopecia areata. CDR3: CASRNRDSPNYGYTF. The CDR3 DNA sequence: TGTGCCAGCAGGAACCGGGACAGTCCTAACTATGGCTACACCTTC. The entire variable domain, with the rest obtained from reference TRBV2 and TRBJ1-2, is as follows: EPEVTQTPSHQVTQMGQEVILRCVPISNHLYFYWYRQILGQKVEFLVSFYNNEISEKSEIFDDQFSVERPDGSNFTLKIRSTKLEDSAMYFCASRNRDSPNYGYTFGSGTRLTVV.